This T cell receptor beta chain was recovered during a study of blood T cell repertoires in COVID-19. Overall study context: Whether acute or convalescent, the COVID-19 samples came from the United States, Italy and Spain. The analysed material was cDNA or gDNA that came from T cells, B-cell-depleted T cells, or PBMCs.

CDR1 and CDR2 from the germline V gene are LGHDT and YNNKEL (reference sequence). V dropped 0 bases and J dropped 5; count of bases not matched to a gene: 4. The CDR3 loop spans 16 amino acids. The authors' processing: From reference gene primer amplification, estimates of nucleated cell counts were derived. TCRdb's table, derived via immunoSEQ multiplex PCR, lists solely in-frame clones and lacks some. That table supplies the V and J calls and clone size; D and trimming were determined from the DNA. The table lists 50,000 to 75,000 clones, roughly 86% of them singletons. The chain links TRBV3-1 (or the pseudogene TRBV3-2) to TRBJ2-5; 12 bases map to TRBD2. The sequenced sample was peripheral blood. The sequence came from a woman aged 45-65 years with active or convalescent COVID-19. CDR3 sequence reads: CASSQDLTSGSETQYF. The CDR3 DNA sequence: TGTGCCAGCAGCCAAGATTTGACTAGCGGGAGCGAGACCCAGTACTTC.